This TCR beta chain was identified during a study of shared clonotypes between healthy human individuals. The assay was immunoSEQ multiplex PCR, and TCRdb's table has in-frame clones only and misses some. The sample holds under 2,500,000 clones, around 95% seen once. With respect to this clone: Its antigen is as yet unknown.

Subsets obtained from CD4+ cells comprised CD45RA+ naive and CD45RA-negative memory cells. Germline loops: CDR1 SGHRS, CDR2 YFSETQ. The germline V and J ends were trimmed by 4 bases and 5 bases, with 19 bases remaining between them. The CDR3 totals 16 residues. Study-level points and caveats: The donor pool, a small one, limited the genetic and exposure-history diversity represented. Roughly 5% of naive CD4 clonotypes were common to several donors. The authors sampled blood alone, and tissue repertoires likely differ.

Sequenced: naive CD4+ T cells sorted from blood. Subset: CD45RA+ positively selected. The chain employs TRBV5-1 and TRBJ2-1; the D call may be TRBD1 or TRBD2 (5 bases each). The clonotype was recovered from a man aged 18 to 35 in good health. CDR3 bases: TGCGCCAGCAGCCCACCTCCCGGGGCTGGGCACAATGAGCAGTTCTTC. It encodes CASSPPPGAGHNEQFF.